A selection of T cell receptor beta chains follows, all from one sample in a study of shared clonotypes between healthy human individuals. The assay was immunoSEQ multiplex PCR, and TCRdb's table has in-frame clones only and misses some. Found here are roughly 2.1 million clones, 85% to 95% of them singletons; the top ten hold 1.5% to 2%. Sequencing used naive CD8+ T cells from PBMCs. The receptors shown here come from a man aged 18 to 30 in good health. Some clones in this sample may be carry-over from other donors' samples. The CDR3 runs from the conserved cysteine through the conserved F or W. The D gene is left open where the match is weak. A row's size may be missing; if present it is once, few, many or a size class.

j_call,v_call,clone_size,d_call,cdr3_nt,cdr3_aa
TRBJ1-2,TRBV9,.,.,TGTGCCAGCAGCGTAGCTCGTGAAGGTCCTAACTATGGCTACACCTTC,CASSVAREGPNYGYTF
TRBJ2-1,TRBV4-1,.,TRBD2,TGCGCCAGCAGCCAAGTAAGACTAGCGGAGAACAATGAGCAGTTCTTC,CASSQVRLAENNEQFF
TRBJ2-3,TRBV30,.,.,TGTGCCTGGAGGCAGAGGGTCCCAGATACGCAGTATTTT,CAWRQRVPDTQYF
TRBJ2-1,TRBV28,.,TRBD2,TGTGCCAGCAGCCGCCCGACTAGCGGGAGTGCAGGATATGGAGGGAATGAGCAGTTCTTC,CASSRPTSGSAGYGGNEQFF
TRBJ1-1,TRBV6-5,.,.,TGTGCCAGCAGTTACTCGAGAGGGTTAAACACTGAAGCTTTCTTT,CASSYSRGLNTEAFF
TRBJ2-1,TRBV23-1,once,.,TGCGCCAGTCGGCGAGACAATGAGCAGTTCTTC,CASRRDNEQFF
TRBJ2-1,TRBV6-6,.,.,TGTGCCAGCAGCTATGATGAGAGGTACGGTGAGCAGTTCTTC,CASSYDERYGEQFF
TRBJ2-3,TRBV9,.,.,TGTGCCAGCAGCCCCTCCGGAGGGGCTACGCAGTATTTT,CASSPSGGATQYF
TRBJ1-5,TRBV7-8,.,TRBD1,TGTGCCAGCAGCCCAGAGGGGACAGGGAGGGCGCCCCAGCATTTT,CASSPEGTGRAPQHF
TRBJ2-7,TRBV28,.,.,TGTGCCAGCAGTTTAAGACTCCCCTCTTGGGAGCAGTACTTC,CASSLRLPSWEQYF
TRBJ2-3,TRBV7-6,.,.,TGTGCCAGCAGCGGACGAATCGAGGGGAGAGGTGACACAGATACGCAGTATTTT,CASSGRIEGRGDTDTQYF
TRBJ1-2,TRBV7-9,.,.,TGTGCCAGCAGCCCTGGGGAGGGCAGGGTCGTCTATGGCTACACCTTC,CASSPGEGRVVYGYTF
TRBJ2-7,TRBV7-8,.,.,TGTGCCAGCAGCTTAGCTTTGGGCCCCCTCGGGTCCTACGAGCAGTACTTC,CASSLALGPLGSYEQYF
TRBJ2-5,TRBV7-9,.,TRBD1,TGTGCCAGCACCTTGTTTTCAGGACAGGGCGTGGAGACCCAGTACTTC,CASTLFSGQGVETQYF
TRBJ2-7,TRBV7-9,.,TRBD2,TGTGCCAGCAGCTTACCTGGTGGGACTAACTCCTACGAGCAGTACTTC,CASSLPGGTNSYEQYF